This is a list of T cell receptor beta chains from one sample in a study of regulatory T cells in long-lasting Graves disease. TCRdb itself ran the multiplex PCR reads through MiXCR, one entry per CDR3 protein. The sample lists around 400,000 distinct CDR3 sequences; about 15% were seen once. These same data were also listed under a study on T cells in Graves' hyperthyroidism and ophthalmopathy.

The source was peripheral blood mononuclear cells (PBMCs), collected at new diagnosis, from a patient treated with antithyroid drugs. The receptors originated from a woman aged 40-49 years with Graves disease. The CDR3 runs from the conserved cysteine through the conserved F or W. The order of the fields is J gene, V gene, D gene, clone size, CDR3 DNA, CDR3 protein. D genes are given only for firm matches. Not all rows give a size; the values are once, few, many and, for expanded clones, a class.

TRBJ2-5	TRBV11-2	-	many	TGTGCCAGCAGCCCCCAGAGGGAGACCCAGTACTTC	CASSPQRETQYF
TRBJ2-1	TRBV6-2/TRBV6-3	-	many	TGTGCCAGCGGACGGATCAATGAGCAGTTCTTC	CASGRINEQFF
TRBJ2-1	TRBV27	TRBD1	many	TGTGCCAGCACTTCATTCGGACAGGGAGTCTACAATGAGCAGTTCTTC	CASTSFGQGVYNEQFF
TRBJ2-7	TRBV30	-	many	TGTGCCTGGAGTGGACAGGGACTTAGCGAGCAGTACTTC	CAWSGQGLSEQYF
TRBJ2-7	TRBV28	-	many	TGTGCCAGCAGTTTATCGGGACGCGGTTCCTACGAGCAGTACTTC	CASSLSGRGSYEQYF
TRBJ1-1	TRBV7-2	TRBD1	many	TGTGCCAGCAGCTTAGAGACAGGGTTGCGAACTGAAGCTTTCTTT	CASSLETGLRTEAFF
TRBJ1-6	TRBV11-3	-	many	TGTGCCAGCAGCTCGAATCAGGGAACGGCGTCACCCCTCCACTTT	CASSSNQGTASPLHF
TRBJ2-3	TRBV28	-	many	TGTGCCAGCAGCTCAGACTACAGGGAACGCACAGATACGCAGTATTTT	CASSSDYRERTDTQYF
TRBJ2-3	TRBV18	TRBD2	-	TGTGCCAGCTCACCACCCAGCGGGAGGGCCAGAGATACGCAGTATTTT	CASSPPSGRARDTQYF
TRBJ2-7	TRBV11-2	-	-	TGTGCCAGCAGCTTATCGTTCGCTAGCGCGACCTACGAGCAGTACTTC	CASSLSFASATYEQYF
TRBJ1-6	TRBV11-3	-	many	TGTGCCAGCAGCCCAAGGCAGGATTCACCCCTCCACTTT	CASSPRQDSPLHF
TRBJ1-1	TRBV11-2	TRBD1	-	TGCGCCAGCAGCCAAGATGGGACAGGGTTCACTGAAGCTTTCTTT	CASSQDGTGFTEAFF
TRBJ2-1	TRBV12-5	TRBD2	many	TGTGCTAGTGTGGTCCGGGGTGTAGCGGGAGAAGGGTCCTACAATGAGCAGTTCTTC	CASVVRGVAGEGSYNEQFF
TRBJ2-1	TRBV12-5	TRBD2	-	TGTGCTAGTGGTTTGCCCTATCTGACCCGGGACTATCTTTCCTACAATGAGCAGTTCTTC	CASGLPYLTRDYLSYNEQFF
TRBJ2-7	TRBV10-1	-	few	TGCGCCAGCAGTGAGTTCCGGGTTCGGTCAACCTACGAGCAGTACTTC	CASSEFRVRSTYEQYF
TRBJ2-3	TRBV7-9	-	-	TGTGCCAGCAGCTTACTTTTAACTAGCACAGATACGCAGTATTTT	CASSLLLTSTDTQYF
TRBJ2-2	TRBV6-1	TRBD1	many	TGTGCCAGCAGGCCCCGAACAGGGGAATCGGGCACCGGGGAGCTGTTTTTT	CASRPRTGESGTGELFF
TRBJ2-7	TRBV7-9	TRBD2	many	TGTGCCAGCAGCTTAGGCCCGGGGGGAAACGAGCAGTACTTC	CASSLGPGGNEQYF
TRBJ2-5	TRBV4-1	-	-	TGCGCCAGCAGCCTGACGGATCAAGAGACCCAGTACTTC	CASSLTDQETQYF
TRBJ2-3	TRBV7-3	-	few	TGTGCCAGCAGCCTGCTGGGGGACACAGATACGCAGTATTTT	CASSLLGDTDTQYF
TRBJ1-5	TRBV6-2/TRBV6-3	-	few	TGTGCCAGCAGTTGGGTCCAGGGGAGTCAGCCCCAGCATTTT	CASSWVQGSQPQHF
TRBJ2-7	TRBV12-5	-	many	TGTGCTAGTGGCCTCCATGGGGTAGGGGCCTACGAGCAGTACTTC	CASGLHGVGAYEQYF
TRBJ1-2	TRBV28	-	many	TGTGCCAGCAGTACCCCGACAGCCCCCTACACCTTC	CASSTPTAPYTF
TRBJ1-5	TRBV6-1	-	-	TGTGCCAGCAGAGCCTGGGGAGATGGCAATCAGCCCCAGCATTTT	CASRAWGDGNQPQHF
TRBJ2-3	TRBV5-5	TRBD2	few	TGTGCCAGCAGCTTGGCCGCGCGGGAGGGGACAGATACGCAGTATTTT	CASSLAAREGTDTQYF
TRBJ2-1	TRBV19	TRBD1	-	TGTGCCAGTAGTAGGATGACAGGGGGCGCAACCTACAATGAGCAGTTCTTC	CASSRMTGGATYNEQFF
TRBJ1-3	TRBV2	-	-	TGTGCCAGACAGGGTTCCGGGACTGGAAACACCATATATTTT	CARQGSGTGNTIYF
TRBJ1-5	TRBV7-8	-	many	TGTGCCAGCAGCTTAGAGAGGAACCCCAATCAGCCCCAGCATTTT	CASSLERNPNQPQHF
TRBJ2-1	TRBV12-3/TRBV12-4	TRBD2	many	TGTGCCAGCAGTTTAGGGACTAGCGGGAGCTGGGGCGAGCAGTTCTTC	CASSLGTSGSWGEQFF
TRBJ2-3	TRBV13	-	few	TGTGCCAGCAGCTCCTCCGACTTCCTGGAGGGTGTGTATTTT	CASSSSDFLEGVYF
TRBJ2-1	TRBV4-2	-	few	TGTGCCAGCAGCCAAGATCAGTTTAATGAGCAGTTCTTC	CASSQDQFNEQFF
TRBJ2-7	TRBV10-2	-	many	TGCGCCAGCGCGATTTCGTCCTACGAGCAGTACTTC	CASAISSYEQYF
TRBJ2-2	TRBV7-9	-	once	TGTGCCAGCAGCCGGGGTAGCTTCAGTCCCGGGGAGCTGTTTTTT	CASSRGSFSPGELFF
TRBJ1-1	TRBV5-1	TRBD1	many	TGCGCCAGCAGACCCGGACAGGACACTGAAGCTTTCTTT	CASRPGQDTEAFF
TRBJ2-7	TRBV6-1	-	-	TGTGCCAGCGGGCGGGACATGCAGTACTTC	CASGRDMQYF
TRBJ1-3	TRBV20-1	-	many	TGCAGTGCTAGAGATTTGGATGGAAACACCATATATTTT	CSARDLDGNTIYF
TRBJ1-2	TRBV18	TRBD1	few	TGTGCCAGCTCACCACCTACAGGGGACAGCTACACCTTC	CASSPPTGDSYTF
TRBJ2-7	TRBV9	TRBD1	few	TGTGCCAGCAGCATGGGACAGGGTCTGGGAGAGCAGTACTTC	CASSMGQGLGEQYF
TRBJ2-3	TRBV11-2	-	many	TGTGCCAGCAGCTTCAATAAGAGGACTATCACAGATACGCAGTATTTT	CASSFNKRTITDTQYF
TRBJ2-1	TRBV29-1	TRBD2	many	TGCAGCGTTCCACTAGCGGGAGGTTCTTACAATGAGCAGTTCTTC	CSVPLAGGSYNEQFF
TRBJ2-1	TRBV7-9	TRBD1	many	TGTGCCAGCAGCCAAGGGACAGGGATATGGGATGAGCAGTTCTTC	CASSQGTGIWDEQFF
TRBJ2-7	TRBV28	TRBD1	many	TGTGCCAGCAGACCCTACAGGGGGCCAGGGTACGAGCAGTACTTC	CASRPYRGPGYEQYF
TRBJ1-5	TRBV28	TRBD1	-	TGTGCCAGCAGTGGGTACGGGACAGCGGGTAATCAGCCCCAGCATTTT	CASSGYGTAGNQPQHF
TRBJ2-7	TRBV5-5	TRBD2	many	TGTGCCAGCAGCTTGTTACTGGGACTAGGGGCCTACGAGCAGTACTTC	CASSLLLGLGAYEQYF